This passage covers 9 T cell receptor beta chains from one sample sequenced in a study of T cell repertoires in cytomegalovirus infection. A single record per CDR3 protein comes from TCRdb applying MiXCR to the reads. Of about 220,000 distinct CDR3 sequences listed, 35% to 40% were seen once; the top ten hold roughly three fifths. Their cognate antigens are unknown. Sequences were derived from CD8+ T cells from cultured PBMCs, sampled from culture after CMV antigen stimulation. The receptor source for this set is a human donor in good health (CMV status not recorded). Some clones in this sample may be carry-over from other donors' samples.

The genes are TRBV27 and TRBJ1-5; D ambiguous. The CDR3 runs to 16 residues. Germline CDR1 and CDR2: MNHEY and SMNVEV (reference sequence). V was cut by 3 bases and J by 2 bases, with 14 bases left in between. CDR3 amino acids: CASSLNSPGGNQPQHF. CDR3 in DNA: TGTGCCAGCAGTTTGAACAGTCCCGGCGGCAATCAGCCCCAGCATTTT.

This sequence joins TRBV5-4 and TRBJ1-2, with 9 bases lining up with TRBD1. This CDR3 region has 15 residues. Looked up from germline, CDR1 is SGHNT and CDR2 is YYREEE (reference sequence). V dropped 4 bases and J dropped 7; count of bases not matched to a gene: 11. CDR3 residues: CASSDRDRATFGYTF. The CDR3 DNA reads TGTGCCAGCAGCGATCGGGACAGGGCCACTTTTGGCTACACCTTC. Full variable domain (outside the CDR3, taken from reference TRBV5-4 and TRBJ1-2): ETGVTQSPTHLIKTRGQQVTLRCSSQSGHNTVSWYQQALGQGPQFIFQYYREEENGRGNFPPRFSGLQFPNYSSELNVNALELDDSALYLCASSDRDRATFGYTFGSGTRLTVV.

This clonotype was picked up a small number of times. J is TRBJ2-7 and V is TRBV27, with D perhaps matching TRBD1 (5 bases). V shed 8 bases and J shed 1 base, with 15 bases lying between them. Germline assignment: CDR1 MNHEY and CDR2 SMNVEV (reference sequence). This CDR3 comprises 14 residues. The DNA for the CDR3 is TGTGCCAGCCACCGATCGCAGGGATCCTACGAGCAGTACTTC. Protein sequence: CASHRSQGSYEQYF.

This chain joins TRBV7-2 and TRBJ1-1, with unresolved D. V lost 3 bases and J lost 1, with 15 bases in between. Germline V lookup: CDR1 SGHTA, CDR2 FQGNSA. The CDR3 length is 16 residues. The CDR3 DNA reads TGTGCCAGCAGCTTGGCGCCCGTGTCGGGGAACACTGAAGCTTTCTTT. Its protein is CASSLAPVSGNTEAFF.

This clonotype has only a few counts. The V gene is TRBV27, the J gene TRBJ1-1; D call uncertain. Trimming stripped 0 bases from V and 3 bases from J, with 8 bases between. CDR1 MNHEY and CDR2 SMNVEV come from the germline V gene (reference sequence). The CDR3 is 14 amino acids. The CDR3 sequence: CASSLSSRHTEAFF. The CDR3 bases are TGTGCCAGCAGTTTATCTTCCCGGCACACTGAAGCTTTCTTT.

This clonotype was picked up a small number of times. The chain employs TRBV14 and TRBJ2-1; 7 bases line up with TRBD2. This CDR3 comprises 16 residues. CDR1 and CDR2 from the germline V gene are SGHDN and FVKESK. J gave up 5 bases and V 2 bases, and 9 bases lay outside the gene matches. In DNA, the CDR3 is TGTGCCAGCAGCCAAAGATTCGCGGGAGAGCACAATGAGCAGTTCTTC. Amino acids: CASSQRFAGEHNEQFF. Full variable domain (outside the CDR3, taken from reference TRBV14 and TRBJ2-1): EAGVTQFPSHSVIEKGQTVTLRCDPISGHDNLYWYRRVMGKEIKFLLHFVKESKQDESGMPNNRFLAERTGGTYSTLKVQPAELEDSGVYFCASSQRFAGEHNEQFFGPGTRLTVL.

This clonotype was observed at least ten times. The V call is TRBV7-2, the J call TRBJ2-1; no reliable D call. CDR1 is SGHTA, CDR2 FQGNSA, per germline. V was cut by 5 bases and J by 5 bases, with 7 bases left in between. The CDR3 contains 12 residues. The CDR3 DNA sequence: TGTGCCAGCAGCCCGACAAACAATGAGCAGTTCTTC. Translation gives CASSPTNNEQFF.

The gene calls are TRBV27 and TRBJ2-7; 7 bases fit TRBD1. V lost 3 bases and J lost 0; bases outside the gene matches: 11. CDR1 and CDR2 from the germline V gene are MNHEY and SMNVEV (reference sequence). The CDR3 has 17 amino acids. CDR3 in DNA: TGTGCCAGCAGTTTGGGTCAGGGGACAGATAGCTCCTACGAGCAGTACTTC. This encodes CASSLGQGTDSSYEQYF.

The CDR3 protein is CASSYPASGTPSYEQYF. Here the CDR3 DNA reads TGTGCCAGCAGTTATCCTGCTAGCGGAACCCCGTCCTACGAGCAGTACTTC. The genes are TRBV6-2 or TRBV6-3 and TRBJ2-7; 7 positions agree with TRBD2. V trimming: 3 bases; J trimming: 1 base; junction bases outside the gene matches: 12. The CDR3 consists of 17 residues. Germline V gene sequence: CDR1 MNHEY, CDR2 SVGEGT.